This T cell receptor (beta chain) was sequenced during a study of blood T cell repertoires in COVID-19. Study as a whole: Material from acute and convalescent COVID-19 was sourced from the United States, Italy and Spain. The cDNA or gDNA used as material had been derived from T cells, B-cell-depleted T cells, or PBMCs.

Repertoires were generated with immunoSEQ multiplex PCR, while TCRdb's copy carries only in-frame clones and drops some. The table records over 90,000 clones, about 88% of them present only once. CDR1 is MGHRA, CDR2 YSYEKL, per germline. V was clipped by 6 bases and J by 8 bases, with 13 bases between them. CDR3 length: 13 residues. The sequence came from a human donor in a cohort sampled during active COVID-19. V and J are TRBV4-1 and TRBJ1-4, with D hard to call. Sequenced: peripheral blood. As DNA, the CDR3 is TGCGCCAGCAGTGGTGACCCGGGAGAAAAACTGTTTTTT. Encoded protein: CASSGDPGEKLFF.